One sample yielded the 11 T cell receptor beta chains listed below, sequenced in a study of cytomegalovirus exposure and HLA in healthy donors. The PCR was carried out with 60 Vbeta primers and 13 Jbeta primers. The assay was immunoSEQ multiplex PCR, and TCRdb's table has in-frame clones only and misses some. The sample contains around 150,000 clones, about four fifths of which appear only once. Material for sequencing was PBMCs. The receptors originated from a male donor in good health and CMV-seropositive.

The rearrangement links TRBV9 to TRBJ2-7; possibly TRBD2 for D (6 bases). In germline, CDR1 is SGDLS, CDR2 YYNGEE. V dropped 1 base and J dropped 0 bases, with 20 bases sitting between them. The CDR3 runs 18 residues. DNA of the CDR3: TGTGCCAGCAGCGTAAGTGGGGACGGGGGATTCAGCTCCTACGAGCAGTACTTC. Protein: CASSVSGDGGFSSYEQYF.

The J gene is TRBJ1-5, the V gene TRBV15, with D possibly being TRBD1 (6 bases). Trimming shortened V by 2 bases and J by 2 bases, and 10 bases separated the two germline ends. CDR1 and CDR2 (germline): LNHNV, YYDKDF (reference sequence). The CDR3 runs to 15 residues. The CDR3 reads CATSRQGNGNQPQHF. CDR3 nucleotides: TGTGCCACCAGCAGACAGGGGAATGGCAATCAGCCCCAGCATTTT.

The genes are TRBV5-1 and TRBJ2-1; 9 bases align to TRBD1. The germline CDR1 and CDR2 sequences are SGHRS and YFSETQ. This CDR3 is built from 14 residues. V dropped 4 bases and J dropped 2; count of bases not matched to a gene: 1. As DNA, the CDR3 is TGCGCCAGCAGCCGACAGGGGGCCTACAATGAGCAGTTCTTC. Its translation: CASSRQGAYNEQFF.

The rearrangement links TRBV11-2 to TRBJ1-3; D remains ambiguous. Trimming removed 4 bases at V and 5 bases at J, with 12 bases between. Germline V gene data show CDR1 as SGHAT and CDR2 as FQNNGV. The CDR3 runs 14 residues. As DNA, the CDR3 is TGTGCCAGCAGCTCGTTCTACAGTAGAAACACCATATATTTT. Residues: CASSSFYSRNTIYF.

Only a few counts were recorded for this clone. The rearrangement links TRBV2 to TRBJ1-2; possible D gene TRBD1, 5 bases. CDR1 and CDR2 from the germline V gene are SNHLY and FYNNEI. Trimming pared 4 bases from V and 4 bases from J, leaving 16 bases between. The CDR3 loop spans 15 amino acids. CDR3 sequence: CASSGSGRGGYGYTF. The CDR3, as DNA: TGTGCCAGCAGTGGATCTGGTAGGGGCGGCTATGGCTACACCTTC.

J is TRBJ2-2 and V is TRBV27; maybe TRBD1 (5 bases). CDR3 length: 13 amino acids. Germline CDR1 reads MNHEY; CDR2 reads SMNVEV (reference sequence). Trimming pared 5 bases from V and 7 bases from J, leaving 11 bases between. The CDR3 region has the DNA TGTGCCAGCAGTCTCAGGGTAAACGGGGAGCTGTTTTTT. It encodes CASSLRVNGELFF.

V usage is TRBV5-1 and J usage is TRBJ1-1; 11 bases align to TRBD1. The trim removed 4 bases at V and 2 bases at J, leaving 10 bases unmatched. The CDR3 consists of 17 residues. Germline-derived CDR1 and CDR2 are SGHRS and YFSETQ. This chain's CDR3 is CASSRTWTGGLNTEAFF. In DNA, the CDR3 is TGCGCCAGCAGCCGTACCTGGACAGGGGGCTTAAACACTGAAGCTTTCTTT.

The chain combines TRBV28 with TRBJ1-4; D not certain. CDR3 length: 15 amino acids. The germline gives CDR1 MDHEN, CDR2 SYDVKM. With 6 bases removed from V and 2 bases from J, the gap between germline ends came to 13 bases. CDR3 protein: CASSPRSYTNEKLFF. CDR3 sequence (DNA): TGTGCCAGCAGCCCCCGGTCATACACTAATGAAAAACTGTTTTTT.

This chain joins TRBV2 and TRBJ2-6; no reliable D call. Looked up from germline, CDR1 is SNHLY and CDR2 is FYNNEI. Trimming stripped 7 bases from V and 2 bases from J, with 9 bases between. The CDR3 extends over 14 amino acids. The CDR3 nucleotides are TGTGCCAGCACCGACAACCCTGGGGCCAACGTCCTGACTTTC. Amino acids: CASTDNPGANVLTF.

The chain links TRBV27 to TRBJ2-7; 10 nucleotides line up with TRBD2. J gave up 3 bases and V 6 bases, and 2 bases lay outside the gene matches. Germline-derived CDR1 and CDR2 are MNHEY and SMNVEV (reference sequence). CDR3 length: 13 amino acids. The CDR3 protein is CASSKREGYEQYF. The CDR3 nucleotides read TGTGCCAGCAGCAAGCGGGAGGGCTACGAGCAGTACTTC.

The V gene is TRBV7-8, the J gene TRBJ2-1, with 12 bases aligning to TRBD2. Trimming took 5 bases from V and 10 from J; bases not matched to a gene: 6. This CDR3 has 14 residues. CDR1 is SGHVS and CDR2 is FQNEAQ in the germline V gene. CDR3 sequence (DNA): TGTGCCAGCAGCCCTCTAGCGGGGGGGGACGAGCAGTTCTTC. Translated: CASSPLAGGDEQFF.